This TCR beta chain was observed in a study of OX40 agonist ivuxolimab in advanced cancers. Trimming stripped 0 bases from V and 2 bases from J, with 5 bases between. The germline gives CDR1 PRHDT, CDR2 FYEKMQ (reference sequence). The CDR3 length is 13 residues. TCRdb keeps only in-frame clones here, not all; method: immunoSEQ multiplex PCR. The data contain about 40,000 clones, approximately 88% of them seen just once; the ten biggest clones take up roughly 25%. Findings of the study overall: The antigens recognized by the expanded peripheral T cells, that is their antigen specificity, were not determined.

A remark on this clone: As yet, its antigen is unknown.

The TCR originated in an adult with an advanced solid tumor such as melanoma, head and neck, liver or kidney cancer. The specimen comprised CD4+ or CD8+ T cells sorted from blood, sampled in a trial of the OX40 agonist ivuxolimab. The chain has TRBV13 and TRBJ2-7; unclear D gene. CDR3 protein: CASSLGGTYEQYF. CDR3 sequence (DNA): TGTGCCAGCAGCTTAGGAGGGACCTACGAGCAGTACTTC.